This TCR beta chain was recovered during a study of control samples from healthy donors and cancer patients. Germline V gives CDR1 SNHLY, CDR2 FYNNEI. V dropped 4 bases and J dropped 6 bases, with 18 bases sitting between them. The CDR3 runs to 15 residues. This table comes from immunoSEQ multiplex PCR, and its TCRdb copy is limited to in-frame clones, with some not included. The sample includes about 140,000 clones, about 90% of them seen just once. The receptor was derived from a man aged 18-30 years in good health. The sequenced sample was blood. The chain joins TRBV2 to TRBJ1-2; D possibly corresponds to TRBD1 (6 bases). The CDR3 spells CASSGGPRELDGYTF. The CDR3 DNA sequence: TGTGCCAGCAGTGGGGGGCCCAGGGAACTGGATGGCTACACCTTC.